This is a list of T cell receptor beta chains from one sample in a study of PD-1 blockade in classical Hodgkin lymphoma. The data were produced by immunoSEQ multiplex PCR, yet TCRdb's version contains in-frame clones alone and is incomplete. The sample holds tens of thousands of clones, around 76% seen once. Sequencing used peripheral blood mononuclear cells (PBMCs), obtained before the fourth cycle of nivolumab. The receptors shown here come from a human donor with classical Hodgkin lymphoma. Each CDR3 is given with its conserved first and last residue. Fields, in order: V gene, J gene, clone size, D gene, CDR3 DNA, CDR3 protein. A D gene is named only where the DNA matches it firmly. Rows give clone size only sometimes, using once, few, many, or a class for an expanded clone.

TRBV27	TRBJ1-1	.	.	TGTGCCAGCAGTCCATCCCAAAGCGGTTCTGAAGCTTTCTTT	CASSPSQSGSEAFF
TRBV5-8	TRBJ1-5	.	.	TGTGCCAGCAGCCAGGGACCTCGACAGCCCCAGCATTTT	CASSQGPRQPQHF
TRBV28	TRBJ2-3	.	TRBD2	TGTGCCAGCAGTTTTCTAGCGGGCACAGATACGCAGTATTTT	CASSFLAGTDTQYF
TRBV4-1	TRBJ2-1	.	.	TGCGCCAGCAGCCCCCTTGGGCGGACTACCTACAATGAGCAGTTCTTC	CASSPLGRTTYNEQFF
TRBV7-2	TRBJ1-2	.	.	TGTGCCAGCAGCTTAAATCCCAGGGGCGGCTACACCTTC	CASSLNPRGGYTF
TRBV10-2	TRBJ2-3	.	.	TGCGCCAGCAGTGAGTCACATACGCAGTATTTT	CASSESHTQYF
TRBV10-2	TRBJ1-2	.	TRBD1	TGCGCCAGCAGTGAGGGACAGGTGTGGGACACCTATGGCTACACCTTC	CASSEGQVWDTYGYTF
TRBV10-2	TRBJ1-5	.	.	TGCGCCAGCAGCAGGGGCGCGTCTCAGCCCCAGCATTTT	CASSRGASQPQHF
TRBV11-3	TRBJ2-1	.	.	TGTGCCAGCAGCTTTCTTCAGCGGAGCTCCTACAATGAGCAGTTCTTC	CASSFLQRSSYNEQFF
TRBV19	TRBJ2-2	once	TRBD2	TGTGCCAGTAGTAAGGGGCGGGGACTAGCGGGTTACACCGGGGAGCTGTTTTTT	CASSKGRGLAGYTGELFF